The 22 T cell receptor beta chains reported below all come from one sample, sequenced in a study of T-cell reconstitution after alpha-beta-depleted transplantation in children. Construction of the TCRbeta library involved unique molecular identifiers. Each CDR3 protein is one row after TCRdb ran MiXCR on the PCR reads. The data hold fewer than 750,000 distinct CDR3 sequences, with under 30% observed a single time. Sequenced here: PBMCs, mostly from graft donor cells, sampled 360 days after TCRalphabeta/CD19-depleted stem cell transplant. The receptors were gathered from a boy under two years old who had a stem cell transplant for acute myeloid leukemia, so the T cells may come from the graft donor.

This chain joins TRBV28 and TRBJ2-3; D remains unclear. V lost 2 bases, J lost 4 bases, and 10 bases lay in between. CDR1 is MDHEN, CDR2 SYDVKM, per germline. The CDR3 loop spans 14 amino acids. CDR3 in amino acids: CASSLGVPSDTQYF. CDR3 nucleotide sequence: TGTGCCAGCAGTTTAGGGGTTCCGTCAGATACGCAGTATTTT.

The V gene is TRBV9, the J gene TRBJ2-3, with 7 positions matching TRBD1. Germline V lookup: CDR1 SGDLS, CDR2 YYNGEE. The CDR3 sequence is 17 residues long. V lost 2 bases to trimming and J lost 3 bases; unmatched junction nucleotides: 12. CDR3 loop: CASSVGRGTARTDTQYF. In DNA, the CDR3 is TGTGCCAGCAGCGTGGGCCGTGGGACAGCAAGGACAGATACGCAGTATTTT.

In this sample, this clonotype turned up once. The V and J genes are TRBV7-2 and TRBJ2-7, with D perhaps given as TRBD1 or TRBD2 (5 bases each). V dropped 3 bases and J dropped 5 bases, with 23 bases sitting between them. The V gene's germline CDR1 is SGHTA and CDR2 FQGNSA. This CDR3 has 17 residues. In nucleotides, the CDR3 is TGTGCCAGCAGCTTGAGGGCCCCCGACCTCGTGGGGGACGAGCAGTACTTC. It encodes CASSLRAPDLVGDEQYF.

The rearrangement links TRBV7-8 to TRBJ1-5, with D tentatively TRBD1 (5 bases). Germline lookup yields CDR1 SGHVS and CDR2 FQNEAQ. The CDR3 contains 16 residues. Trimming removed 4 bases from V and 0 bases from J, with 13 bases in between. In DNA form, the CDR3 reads TGTGCCAGCAGCTCTCGGGGGGGTAATAGCAATCAGCCCCAGCATTTT. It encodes CASSSRGGNSNQPQHF.

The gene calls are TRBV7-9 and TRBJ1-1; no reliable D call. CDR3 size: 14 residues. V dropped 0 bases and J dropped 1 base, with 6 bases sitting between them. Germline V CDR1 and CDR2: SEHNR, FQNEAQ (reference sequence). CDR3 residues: CASSLALTNTEAFF. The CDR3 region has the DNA TGTGCCAGCAGCTTAGCGTTGACGAACACTGAAGCTTTCTTT. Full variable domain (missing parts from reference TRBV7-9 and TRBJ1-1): DTGVSQNPRHKITKRGQNVTFRCDPISEHNRLYWYRQTLGQGPEFLTYFQNEAQLEKSRLLSDRFSAERPKGSFSTLEIQRTEQGDSAMYLCASSLALTNTEAFFGQGTRLTVV.

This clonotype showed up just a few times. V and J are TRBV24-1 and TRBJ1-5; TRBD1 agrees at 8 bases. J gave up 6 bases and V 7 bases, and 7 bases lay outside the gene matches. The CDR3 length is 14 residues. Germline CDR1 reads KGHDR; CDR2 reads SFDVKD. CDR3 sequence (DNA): TGTGCCACCAGCGCAGGGGGCGGAACTCAGCCCCAGCATTTT. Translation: CATSAGGGTQPQHF.

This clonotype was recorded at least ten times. CDR3: CSARVEATGGFLSYTQYF. CDR3 nucleotides: TGCAGTGCTAGAGTAGAAGCGACAGGGGGCTTTCTTTCCTATACGCAGTATTTT. This chain links TRBV20-1 with TRBJ2-3; TRBD1 aligns across 10 bases. The CDR3 runs 18 residues. Unmatched junction bases numbered 17, after V lost 1 base and J lost 7 bases. CDR1 DFQATT and CDR2 SNEGSKA come from the germline V gene (reference sequence).

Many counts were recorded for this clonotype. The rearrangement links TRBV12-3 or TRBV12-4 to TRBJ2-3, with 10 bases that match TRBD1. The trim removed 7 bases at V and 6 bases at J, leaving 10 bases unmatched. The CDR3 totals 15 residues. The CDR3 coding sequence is TGTGCCAGCAACCTACTCGGGACAGGGGTGGATACGCAGTATTTT. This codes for CASNLLGTGVDTQYF.

The CDR3 sequence is CASSLRRGTTDTQYF. Here the CDR3 DNA reads TGTGCCAGCAGTTTAAGGCGGGGCACCACAGATACGCAGTATTTT. J is TRBJ2-3 and V is TRBV12-3 or TRBV12-4; weak D call: TRBD2 (6 bases). CDR3 length: 15 amino acids. V was shortened by 2 bases and J by 2 bases, with 11 bases between the two germline ends.

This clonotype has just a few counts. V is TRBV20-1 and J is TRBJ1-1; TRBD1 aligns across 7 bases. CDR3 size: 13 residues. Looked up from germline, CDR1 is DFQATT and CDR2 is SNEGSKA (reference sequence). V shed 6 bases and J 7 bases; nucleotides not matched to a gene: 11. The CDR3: CSAPAPRGDEAFF. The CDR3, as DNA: TGCAGTGCCCCGGCCCCCAGGGGGGATGAAGCTTTCTTT.

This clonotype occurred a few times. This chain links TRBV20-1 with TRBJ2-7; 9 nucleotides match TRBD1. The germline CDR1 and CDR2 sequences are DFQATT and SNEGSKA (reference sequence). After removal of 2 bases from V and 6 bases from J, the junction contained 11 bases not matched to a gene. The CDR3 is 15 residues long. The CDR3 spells CSARPPTGGHFEQYF. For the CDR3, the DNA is TGCAGTGCTAGACCCCCGACAGGGGGACATTTCGAGCAGTACTTC.

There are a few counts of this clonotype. The CDR3 region is CSAPTGLPSGYF. The CDR3 region has the DNA TGCAGTGCCCCTACGGGGCTTCCTTCGGGGTACTTC. The chain has TRBV20-1 and TRBJ2-5; D may match TRBD1 or TRBD2 (5 bases each). Between the trimmed V and J ends, which lost 6 bases and 13 bases, there was a span of 21 bases. In germline, CDR1 is DFQATT, CDR2 SNEGSKA (reference sequence). This CDR3 contains 12 residues.

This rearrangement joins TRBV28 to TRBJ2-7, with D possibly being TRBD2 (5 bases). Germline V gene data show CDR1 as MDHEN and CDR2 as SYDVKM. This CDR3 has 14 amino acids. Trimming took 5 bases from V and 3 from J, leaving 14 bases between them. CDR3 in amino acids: CASSPLGRGYEQYV. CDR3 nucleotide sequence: TGTGCCAGCAGTCCCCTGGGCCGGGGCTACGAGCAGTACGTC.

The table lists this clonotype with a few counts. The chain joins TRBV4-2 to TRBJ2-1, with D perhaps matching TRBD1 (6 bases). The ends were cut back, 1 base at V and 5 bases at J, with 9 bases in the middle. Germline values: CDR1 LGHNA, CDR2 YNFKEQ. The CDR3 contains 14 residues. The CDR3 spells CASSQVGAHNEQFF. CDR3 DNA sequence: TGTGCCAGCAGCCAAGTGGGGGCCCACAATGAGCAGTTCTTC.

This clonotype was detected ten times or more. CDR3: CSVGPGMTTDTQYF. The CDR3 coding sequence is TGCAGCGTGGGACCGGGAATGACTACAGATACGCAGTATTTT. The gene calls are TRBV29-1 and TRBJ2-3; perhaps D is TRBD1 or TRBD2 (5 bases each). The CDR3 runs to 14 residues. Germline lookup yields CDR1 SQVTM and CDR2 ANQGSEA. Trimming left V 6 bases short and J 3 bases short, with 16 bases between.

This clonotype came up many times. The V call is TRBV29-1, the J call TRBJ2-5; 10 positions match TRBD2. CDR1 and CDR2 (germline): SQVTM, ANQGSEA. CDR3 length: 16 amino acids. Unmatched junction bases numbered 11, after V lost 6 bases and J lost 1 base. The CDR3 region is CSVGTSANIFQETQYF. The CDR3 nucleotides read TGCAGCGTGGGGACTAGCGCTAACATCTTCCAAGAGACCCAGTACTTC.

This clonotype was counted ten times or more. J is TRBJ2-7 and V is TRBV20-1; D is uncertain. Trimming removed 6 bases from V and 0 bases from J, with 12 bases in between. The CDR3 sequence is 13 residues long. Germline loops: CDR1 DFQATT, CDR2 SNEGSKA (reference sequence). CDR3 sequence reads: CSAFDPSSYEQYF. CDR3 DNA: TGCAGTGCATTTGACCCCAGCTCCTACGAGCAGTACTTC.

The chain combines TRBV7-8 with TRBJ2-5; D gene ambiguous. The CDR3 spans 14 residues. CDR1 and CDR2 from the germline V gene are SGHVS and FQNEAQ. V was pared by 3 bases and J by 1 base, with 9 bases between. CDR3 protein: CASSFLRLQETQYF. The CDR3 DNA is TGTGCCAGCAGCTTTCTGAGACTCCAAGAGACCCAGTACTTC.

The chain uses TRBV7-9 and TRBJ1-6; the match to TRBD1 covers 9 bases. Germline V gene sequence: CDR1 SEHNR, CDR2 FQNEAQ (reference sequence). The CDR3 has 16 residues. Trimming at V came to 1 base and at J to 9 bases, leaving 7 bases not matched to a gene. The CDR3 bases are TGTGCCAGCAGCTTAGGACAGGGGGGAAGGATTTCACCCCTCCACTTT. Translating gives CASSLGQGGRISPLHF.

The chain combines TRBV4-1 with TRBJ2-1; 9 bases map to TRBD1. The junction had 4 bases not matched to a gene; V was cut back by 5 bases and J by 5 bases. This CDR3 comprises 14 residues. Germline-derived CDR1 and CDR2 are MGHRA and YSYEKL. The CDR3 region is CASSSGTGNNEQFF. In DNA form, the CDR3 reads TGCGCCAGCAGCTCCGGGACAGGGAACAATGAGCAGTTCTTC.

CDR3 DNA: TGTGCCAGCAGCTTAGACAGGGGAGCCTACGAGCAGTACGTC. Its protein product is CASSLDRGAYEQYV. This chain uses TRBV11-2 with TRBJ2-7, with a weak D call TRBD1 (6 bases). Germline CDR1 is SGHAT and CDR2 is FQNNGV. The CDR3 loop spans 14 amino acids. V lost 0 bases, J lost 2 bases, and 8 bases lay in between.

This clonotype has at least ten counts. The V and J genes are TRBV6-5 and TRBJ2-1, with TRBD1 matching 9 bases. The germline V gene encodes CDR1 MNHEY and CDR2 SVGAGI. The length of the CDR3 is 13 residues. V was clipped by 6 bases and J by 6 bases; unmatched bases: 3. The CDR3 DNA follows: TGTGCCAGCAGACCGACAGGGGGCAATGAGCAGTTCTTC. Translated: CASRPTGGNEQFF.